Each of the 30 T cell receptor beta chains below was sequenced from the same sample in a study of T-cell memory formation after mild COVID-19. One entry per CDR3 protein, called by TCRdb with MiXCR from the 5' RACE reads. The sample lists 160,000 or so distinct CDR3 sequences, roughly 28% occurring once. Sequencing was carried out using PBMCs or a T cell subset sorted from them (not recorded which). The receptor set was obtained from an adult woman who had mild COVID-19 (a few samples of this study predate the infection). Cell type and time point are not known.

The chain combines TRBV12-3 or TRBV12-4 with TRBJ1-1; D is undetermined. The CDR3 has 11 residues. V was cut by 8 bases and J by 3 bases, with 7 bases left in between. The CDR3 nucleotides are TGTGCCAGCTGGGCAGACACTGAAGCTTTCTTT. This codes for CASWADTEAFF.

The chain is built from TRBV15 and TRBJ2-7; D uncertain. V was shortened by 1 base and J by 2 bases, with 9 bases between the two germline ends. Germline V gene lookup returns CDR1 LNHNV and CDR2 YYDKDF (reference sequence). This CDR3 comprises 14 residues. The CDR3 here is CATSRGMGPYEQYF. CDR3 DNA: TGTGCCACCAGCAGAGGGATGGGCCCCTACGAGCAGTACTTC.

This chain joins TRBV5-1 and TRBJ2-2; possibly TRBD1 for D (6 bases). This CDR3 region has 16 residues. V lost 4 bases, J lost 1 base, and 14 bases lay in between. Germline CDR1 is SGHRS and CDR2 is YFSETQ. Here the CDR3 reads CASSPSGTRNTGELFF. DNA for the CDR3: TGCGCCAGCAGCCCATCTGGGACAAGGAACACCGGGGAGCTGTTTTTT.

This clonotype was found a few times. The chain joins TRBV12-3 or TRBV12-4 to TRBJ2-1; no firm D call. V was pared by 5 bases and J by 8 bases, with 16 bases between. This CDR3 region has 14 residues. This CDR3 is CASSAPVGWDEQFF. The CDR3 coding sequence is TGTGCCAGCAGTGCTCCAGTAGGTTGGGATGAGCAGTTCTTC.

J is TRBJ2-1 and V is TRBV5-1, with no clear D. The CDR3 runs to 13 residues. Trimming left V 1 base short and J 8 bases short, with 10 bases between. The germline CDR1 and CDR2 sequences are SGHRS and YFSETQ. For the CDR3, the DNA is TGCGCCAGCAGCTTGAATCCCACATATGAGCAGTTCTTC. As protein: CASSLNPTYEQFF.

The chain employs TRBV7-6 and TRBJ1-6; perhaps TRBD1 as D (5 bases). The germline V gene has CDR1 SGHVS and CDR2 FNYEAQ. V was shortened by 5 bases and J by 11 bases, with 16 bases between the two germline ends. The CDR3 sequence is 14 residues long. CDR3 coding DNA: TGTGCCAGCAGCCCGGAGATGGGGGGAACACCCCTCCACTTT. Translation gives CASSPEMGGTPLHF.

The gene calls are TRBV5-8 and TRBJ2-3, with 10 nucleotides matching TRBD1. This CDR3 is built from 15 residues. Germline CDR1 and CDR2: SGHTS and YDEGEE. The J segment lost 4 bases and the V segment lost 2 bases, leaving 4 bases of the junction unmatched. This CDR3 reads CASSFDRGRPDTQYF. The CDR3, as DNA: TGTGCCAGCAGCTTTGACAGGGGGCGACCAGATACGCAGTATTTT. Full variable domain (remainder filled in from reference TRBV5-8 and TRBJ2-3): EAGVTQSPTHLIKTRGQQATLRCSPISGHTSVYWYQQALGLGLQFLLWYDEGEERNRGNFPPRFSGRQFPNYSSELNVNALELEDSALYLCASSFDRGRPDTQYFGPGTRLTVL.

The chain is built from TRBV27 and TRBJ1-1; a weak D match, TRBD1 (5 bases). V was clipped by 2 bases and J by 5 bases, with 12 bases between them. The CDR3 is 14 residues long. Germline-derived CDR1 and CDR2 are MNHEY and SMNVEV (reference sequence). The CDR3 bases are TGTGCCAGCAGTTTAATCGGGGGAAAGACTGAAGCTTTCTTT. The encoded protein is CASSLIGGKTEAFF.

The V call is TRBV12-3 or TRBV12-4, the J call TRBJ2-3; 7 bases are shared with TRBD2. The CDR3 runs 15 residues. After removal of 2 bases from V and 5 bases from J, the junction contained 7 bases not matched to a gene. This CDR3 reads CASSLTGGILDTQYF. Written as DNA, the CDR3 is TGTGCCAGCAGTTTAACGGGAGGAATCTTAGATACGCAGTATTTT.

This rearrangement joins TRBV7-3 to TRBJ2-5; TRBD2 matches at 14 bases. The V gene's germline CDR1 is SGHTA and CDR2 FQGTGA. J lost 1 base, V lost 5 bases, and 6 bases had no gene match. This CDR3 has 17 residues. CDR3 nucleotide sequence: TGTGCCAGCAGCCCGGGACTAGCGGGGGCCTTCCAAGAGACCCAGTACTTC. It is translated as CASSPGLAGAFQETQYF.

The CDR3 DNA reads as TGTGCCAGCAGACGAGGACTGACTAGCGGGAGAACAGATACGCAGTATTTT. Translation gives CASRRGLTSGRTDTQYF. The genes are TRBV6-5 and TRBJ2-3, with TRBD2 matching over 12 bases. V was clipped by 6 bases and J by 3 bases; unmatched bases: 10. The CDR3 covers 17 residues. Germline V lookup: CDR1 MNHEY, CDR2 SVGAGI.

The chain combines TRBV5-5 with TRBJ2-2, with unresolved D. The length of the CDR3 is 17 residues. V was shortened by 2 bases and J by 3 bases, with 17 bases between the two germline ends. Germline CDR1 reads SGHKS; CDR2 reads YYEKEE (reference sequence). CDR3 sequence reads: CASSLIDLGRYTGELFF. In DNA, the CDR3 is TGTGCCAGCAGCTTAATTGACCTTGGACGTTACACCGGGGAGCTGTTTTTT. Complete variable domain (other parts from reference TRBV5-5 and TRBJ2-2): DAGVTQSPTHLIKTRGQQVTLRCSPISGHKSVSWYQQVLGQGPQFIFQYYEKEERGRGNFPDRFSARQFPNYSSELNVNALLLGDSALYLCASSLIDLGRYTGELFFGEGSRLTVL.

The V and J genes are TRBV4-3 and TRBJ2-1, with a possible D match to TRBD2 (6 bases). V was cut by 2 bases and J by 4 bases, with 15 bases left in between. Germline CDR1 reads LGHNA; CDR2 reads YSLEER. This CDR3 contains 16 residues. The CDR3 region has the DNA TGCGCCAGCAGCCAATGGATATTAGCGGAATACAATGAGCAGTTCTTC. This codes for CASSQWILAEYNEQFF.

This clonotype was detected only a few times. The CDR3 reads CSAPSLAGEYF. CDR3 nucleotides: TGCAGTGCTCCCTCACTAGCGGGGGAGTACTTC. This chain connects TRBV20-1 to TRBJ2-7; the match to TRBD2 covers 11 bases. After removal of 5 bases from V and 11 bases from J, the junction contained 5 bases not matched to a gene. CDR3 length: 11 amino acids. Germline V gene lookup returns CDR1 DFQATT and CDR2 SNEGSKA (reference sequence).

This clonotype turned up a few times. V gene TRBV7-6 combines with J gene TRBJ2-7; TRBD2 matches 7 bases. This CDR3 is 14 amino acids long. Germline trimming cut 5 bases from V and 5 bases from J; bases unmatched to any gene: 9. The germline V gene has CDR1 SGHVS and CDR2 FNYEAQ. The CDR3 DNA sequence: TGTGCCAGCAGCCAACGGGCGGGAGACCACGAGCAGTACTTC. Translation gives CASSQRAGDHEQYF.

The chain recombines TRBV6-2 or TRBV6-3 with TRBJ2-7, with 10 bases identical to TRBD2. Germline V lookup: CDR1 MNHEY, CDR2 SVGEGT. J gave up 1 base and V 5 bases, and 8 bases lay outside the gene matches. This CDR3 has 16 amino acids. The CDR3, as DNA: TGTGCCAGCAGTGTATACGGGACTAGCGCTTCCTACGAGCAGTACTTC. Protein: CASSVYGTSASYEQYF.

The chain carries TRBV7-9 and TRBJ2-1; TRBD1 matches 9 bases. The V gene's germline CDR1 is SEHNR and CDR2 FQNEAQ (reference sequence). The V segment lost 3 bases and the J segment 8 bases; nucleotides outside the gene matches: 8. CDR3 length equals 15 residues. CDR3 sequence (DNA): TGTGCCAGCAGCTTGGCCGGGACAGGGAGCCATGAGCAGTTCTTC. Its protein is CASSLAGTGSHEQFF.

This chain joins TRBV7-9 and TRBJ2-1, with D unclear. Trimming pared 5 bases from V and 10 bases from J, leaving 15 bases between. CDR1 and CDR2 from the germline V gene are SEHNR and FQNEAQ (reference sequence). The CDR3 runs to 13 residues. The CDR3 sequence: CASSDKWSFEQFF. The CDR3 bases are TGTGCCAGCAGCGACAAATGGTCATTCGAGCAGTTCTTC.

The J gene is TRBJ1-3, the V gene TRBV4-1; D remains ambiguous. Trimming pared 5 bases from V and 1 base from J, leaving 12 bases between. The CDR3 spans 15 residues. Germline V lookup: CDR1 MGHRA, CDR2 YSYEKL. CDR3 DNA sequence: TGCGCCAGCAGCGACTATTCAGATTCTGGAAACACCATATATTTT. Its protein product is CASSDYSDSGNTIYF.

The chain links TRBV4-1 to TRBJ2-4, with TRBD2 identical over 12 bases. Germline trimming cut 1 base from V and 1 base from J; bases unmatched to any gene: 5. The CDR3 spans 18 residues. Germline lookup yields CDR1 MGHRA and CDR2 YSYEKL. CDR3: CASSQGLAGGKAKNIQYF. DNA for the CDR3: TGCGCCAGCAGCCAAGGGCTAGCGGGGGGGAAGGCCAAAAACATTCAGTACTTC.

This clonotype was counted a few times. The chain combines TRBV24-1 with TRBJ2-5; D perhaps matches TRBD2 (5 bases). CDR1 is KGHDR and CDR2 is SFDVKD in the germline V gene. The CDR3 spans 15 residues. Trimming removed 3 bases at V and 5 bases at J, with 15 bases between. The CDR3 bases are TGTGCCACCAGTGATCCGGATGGAGGCGGGGAGACCCAGTACTTC. Its translation: CATSDPDGGGETQYF.

The CDR3: CASSIIRGYISGRASTDTQYF. CDR3 coding DNA: TGTGCCAGCAGTATTATCCGAGGGTACATTAGCGGGAGGGCCAGCACAGATACGCAGTATTTT. J is TRBJ2-3 and V is TRBV27, with TRBD2 matching over 11 bases. Germline CDR1 is MNHEY and CDR2 is SMNVEV (reference sequence). The length of the CDR3 is 21 residues. V lost 5 bases and J lost 0; bases outside the gene matches: 19.

This chain uses TRBV5-1 with TRBJ1-6, with 7 positions matching TRBD1. CDR1 SGHRS and CDR2 YFSETQ come from the germline V gene. V lost 4 bases and J lost 7; bases outside the gene matches: 2. The CDR3 runs to 13 residues. CDR3 sequence reads: CASSLDRNSPLHF. The CDR3 nucleotides read TGCGCCAGCAGCCTGGACAGGAATTCACCCCTCCACTTT.

The chain carries TRBV2 and TRBJ2-1; 7 bases map to TRBD1. This CDR3 comprises 14 residues. Per the germline V gene, CDR1 is SNHLY and CDR2 is FYNNEI. The V and J ends lost 8 bases and 6 bases, in that order; junction bases with no gene match: 10. In DNA, the CDR3 is TGTGCCAGCTCAGGGCTTTCAGGGGGCAATGAGCAGTTCTTC. It yields the protein CASSGLSGGNEQFF.

This clonotype came up once. The chain combines TRBV5-1 with TRBJ1-3; D uncertain. The germline gives CDR1 SGHRS, CDR2 YFSETQ. This CDR3 is 15 amino acids long. V was clipped by 1 base and J by 0 bases, with 8 bases between them. The CDR3 sequence: CASSLTGDSGNTIYF. In DNA form, the CDR3 reads TGCGCCAGCAGCTTGACGGGAGACTCTGGAAACACCATATATTTT. The whole variable domain, remainder taken from reference TRBV5-1 and TRBJ1-3, is KAGVTQTPRYLIKTRGQQVTLSCSPISGHRSVSWYQQTPGQGLQFLFEYFSETQRNKGNFPGRFSGRQFSNSRSEMNVSTLELGDSALYLCASSLTGDSGNTIYFGEGSWLTVV.

This chain connects TRBV6-2 or TRBV6-3 to TRBJ2-7; D ambiguous. The CDR3 has 12 residues. Trimming removed 5 bases from V and 3 bases from J, with 8 bases in between. CDR1 MNHEY and CDR2 SVGEGT come from the germline V gene. CDR3 coding DNA: TGTGCCAGCAGTGAGACACACTACGAGCAGTACTTC. This translates into CASSETHYEQYF.

This clonotype occurred many times. The chain has TRBV24-1 and TRBJ1-5; TRBD1 agrees at 8 bases. Germline V gene sequence: CDR1 KGHDR, CDR2 SFDVKD. After removal of 2 bases from V and 9 bases from J, the junction contained 8 bases not matched to a gene. The CDR3 length is 15 residues. CDR3 sequence (DNA): TGTGCCACCAGTGATTCGCGACAGGGGTGGGGGCCCCAGCATTTT. Translating it yields CATSDSRQGWGPQHF.

This clonotype was seen repeatedly, ten times or more. The chain is built from TRBV7-9 and TRBJ2-3; no clear D gene. Germline assignment: CDR1 SEHNR and CDR2 FQNEAQ (reference sequence). V gave up 5 bases and J gave up 6 bases, with 18 bases separating them. This CDR3 is built from 15 residues. The CDR3 here is CASSTLQVGVDTQYF. The DNA for the CDR3 is TGTGCCAGCAGCACCTTACAAGTTGGGGTCGATACGCAGTATTTT. The full variable domain, rest sourced from reference TRBV7-9 and TRBJ2-3, is DTGVSQNPRHKITKRGQNVTFRCDPISEHNRLYWYRQTLGQGPEFLTYFQNEAQLEKSRLLSDRFSAERPKGSFSTLEIQRTEQGDSAMYLCASSTLQVGVDTQYFGPGTRLTVL.

J is TRBJ2-7 and V is TRBV6-1, with TRBD1 matching over 7 bases. Germline CDR1 and CDR2: MNHNS and SASEGT. After removal of 4 bases from V and 6 bases from J, the junction contained 9 bases not matched to a gene. There are 14 residues in the CDR3. This chain's CDR3 is CASSATNRGGEQYF. CDR3 in DNA: TGTGCCAGCAGTGCCACCAACAGGGGCGGCGAGCAGTACTTC.

This clonotype was found a few times. This chain joins TRBV20-1 and TRBJ2-5, with 7 bases identical to TRBD2. Per the germline V gene, CDR1 is DFQATT and CDR2 is SNEGSKA (reference sequence). Unmatched junction bases numbered 6, after V lost 0 bases and J lost 2 bases. This CDR3 spans 15 amino acids. CDR3 bases: TGCAGTGCTAGAGATCCTAGCGGCGGACAAGAGACCCAGTACTTC. It codes for CSARDPSGGQETQYF.